This TCR beta chain originates from a study of blood T cell repertoires in COVID-19. Study details: Nucleic acid was either cDNA or gDNA, and it came from T cells, B-cell-depleted T cells, or PBMCs.

In the original workflow: Counts of nucleated cells, estimated from reference gene primer amplification, were obtained. Method: immunoSEQ multiplex PCR; TCRdb's copy keeps in-frame clones and lacks some. Clone size and V and J calls were adopted from that table, with D and trimming inferred from the DNA. The sample carries 150,000 or so clones, around 80% recorded once. In germline, CDR1 is SGHDT, CDR2 YYEEEE. The length of the CDR3 is 12 residues. V was trimmed by 1 base and J by 5 bases, leaving 6 bases between them. Specimen: PBMCs or T cells enriched from blood (not recorded which). V gene TRBV5-6 combines with J gene TRBJ2-5, with D unclear. The clonotype originates from a man over 45 who had recovered from COVID-19. This CDR3 is CASSLIQETQYF. As DNA, the CDR3 is TGTGCCAGCAGCTTGATTCAGGAGACCCAGTACTTC.